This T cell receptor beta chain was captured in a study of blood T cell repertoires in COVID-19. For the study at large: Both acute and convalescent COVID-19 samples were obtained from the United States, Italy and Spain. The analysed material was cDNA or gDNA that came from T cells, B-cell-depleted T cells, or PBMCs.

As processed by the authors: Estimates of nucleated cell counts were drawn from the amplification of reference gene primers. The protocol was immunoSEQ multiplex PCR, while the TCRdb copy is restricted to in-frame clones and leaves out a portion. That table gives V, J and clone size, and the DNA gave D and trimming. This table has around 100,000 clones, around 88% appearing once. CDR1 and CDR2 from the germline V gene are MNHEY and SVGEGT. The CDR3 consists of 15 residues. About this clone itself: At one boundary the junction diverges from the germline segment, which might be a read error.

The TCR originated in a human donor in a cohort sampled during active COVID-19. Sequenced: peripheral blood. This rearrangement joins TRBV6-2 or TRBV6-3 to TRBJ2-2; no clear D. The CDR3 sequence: CASSLVTANTGELFF. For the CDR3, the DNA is TGTGCCAGCAGTCTCGTCACCGCGAATACCGGGGAGCTGTTTTTT.